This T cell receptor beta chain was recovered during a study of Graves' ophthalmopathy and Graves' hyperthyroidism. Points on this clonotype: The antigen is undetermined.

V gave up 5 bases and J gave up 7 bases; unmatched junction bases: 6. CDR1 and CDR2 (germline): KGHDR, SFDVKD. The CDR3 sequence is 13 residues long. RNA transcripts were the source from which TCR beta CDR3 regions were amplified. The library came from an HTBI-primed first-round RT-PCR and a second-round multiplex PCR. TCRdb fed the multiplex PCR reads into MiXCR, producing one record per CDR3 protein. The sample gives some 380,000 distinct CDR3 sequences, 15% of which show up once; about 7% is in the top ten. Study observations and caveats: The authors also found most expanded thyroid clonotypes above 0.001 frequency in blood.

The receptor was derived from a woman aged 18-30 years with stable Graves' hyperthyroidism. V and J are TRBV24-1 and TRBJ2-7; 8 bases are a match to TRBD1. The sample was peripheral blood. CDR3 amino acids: CATSAGGRGEQYF. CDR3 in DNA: TGTGCCACCAGTGCAGGGGGCCGGGGAGAGCAGTACTTC.